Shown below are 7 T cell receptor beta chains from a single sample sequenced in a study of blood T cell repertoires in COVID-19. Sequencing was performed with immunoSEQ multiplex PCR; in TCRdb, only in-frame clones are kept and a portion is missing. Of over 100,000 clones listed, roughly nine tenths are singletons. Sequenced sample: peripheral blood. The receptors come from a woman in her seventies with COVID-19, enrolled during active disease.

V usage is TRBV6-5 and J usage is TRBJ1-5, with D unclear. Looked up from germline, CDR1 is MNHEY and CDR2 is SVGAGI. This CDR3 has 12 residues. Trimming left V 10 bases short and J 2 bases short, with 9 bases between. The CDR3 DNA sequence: TGTGCCACAGGAGCGGGCAATCAGCCCCAGCATTTT. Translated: CATGAGNQPQHF.

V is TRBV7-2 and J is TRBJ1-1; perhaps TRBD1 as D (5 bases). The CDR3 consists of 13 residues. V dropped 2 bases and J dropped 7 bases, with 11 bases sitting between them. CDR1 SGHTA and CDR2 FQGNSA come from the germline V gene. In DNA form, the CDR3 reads TGTGCCAGCAGCTTATGGGCGGGGGTTGAAGCTTTCTTT. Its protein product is CASSLWAGVEAFF.

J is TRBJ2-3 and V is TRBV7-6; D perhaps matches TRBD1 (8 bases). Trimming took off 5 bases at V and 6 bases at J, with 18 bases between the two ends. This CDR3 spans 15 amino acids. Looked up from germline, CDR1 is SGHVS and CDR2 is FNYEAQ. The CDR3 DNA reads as TGTGCCAGCAGCACAACAGGGGGAGGGTTGGATACGCAGTATTTT. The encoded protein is CASSTTGGGLDTQYF.

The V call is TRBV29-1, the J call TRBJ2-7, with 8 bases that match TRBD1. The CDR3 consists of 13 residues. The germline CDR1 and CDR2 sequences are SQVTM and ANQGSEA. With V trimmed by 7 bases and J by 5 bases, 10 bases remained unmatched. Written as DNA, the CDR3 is TGCAGCGCCGGGACAGGTGATTACCACGAGCAGTACTTC. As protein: CSAGTGDYHEQYF.

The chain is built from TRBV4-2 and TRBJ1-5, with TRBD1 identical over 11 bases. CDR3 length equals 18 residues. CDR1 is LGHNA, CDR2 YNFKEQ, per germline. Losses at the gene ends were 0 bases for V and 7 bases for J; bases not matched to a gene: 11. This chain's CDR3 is CASSQDLGQGAGGQPQHF. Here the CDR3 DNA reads TGTGCCAGCAGCCAAGATCTAGGACAGGGGGCGGGGGGGCAGCCCCAGCATTTT.

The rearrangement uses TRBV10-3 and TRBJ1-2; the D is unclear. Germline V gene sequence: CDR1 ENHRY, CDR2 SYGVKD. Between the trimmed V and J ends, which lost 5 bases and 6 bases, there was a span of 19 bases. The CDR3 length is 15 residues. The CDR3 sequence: CAISHNSGQSNGYTF. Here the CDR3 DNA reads TGTGCCATCAGTCACAACAGTGGGCAGTCGAATGGCTACACCTTC.

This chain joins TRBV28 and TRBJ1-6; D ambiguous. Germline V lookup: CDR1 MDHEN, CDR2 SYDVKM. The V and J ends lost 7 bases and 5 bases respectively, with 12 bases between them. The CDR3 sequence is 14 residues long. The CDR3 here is CASKVYRDNSPLHF. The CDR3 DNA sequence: TGTGCCAGCAAGGTATACAGAGATAATTCACCCCTCCACTTT.